The TCR beta chain described here comes from a study of blood T cell repertoires in COVID-19. As for the study in general: From the United States, Italy and Spain came samples of acute and convalescent COVID-19.

The V gene's germline CDR1 is SGHRS and CDR2 YFSETQ. Between the trimmed V and J ends, which lost 1 base and 6 bases, there was a span of 11 bases. This CDR3 spans 13 amino acids. As processed by the authors: Amplifying reference gene primers gave estimates of nucleated cell counts. Assay used: immunoSEQ multiplex PCR; TCRdb lists only in-frame clones, some missing. For V, J and clone size, that table is used; D and trimming come from the DNA. The top ten clones hold under 6% of a sample with 110,000 or so clones, 85% to 90% of them seen once. The J gene is TRBJ2-7, the V gene TRBV5-1; D is perhaps TRBD1 (7 bases). Sequenced: peripheral blood. The TCR originated in a woman aged 45-60 years with acute or convalescent COVID-19. The CDR3, as DNA: TGCGCCAGCAGCTTGCACAGGGGAGGCGAGCAGTACTTC. As protein: CASSLHRGGEQYF.